This is a list of T cell receptor beta chains from one sample in a study of shared clonotypes between healthy human individuals. This table comes from immunoSEQ multiplex PCR, and its TCRdb copy is limited to in-frame clones, with some not included. The sample holds around 2,000,000 clones, over 85% seen once. Sequenced material: naive CD8+ T cells sorted from blood. Every receptor here comes from a man aged 18 to 29 in good health. The CDR3 runs from the conserved cysteine through the conserved F or W. The D gene is left open where the match is weak. A row's size may be missing; if present it is once, few, many or a size class.

CASSSLSILAGAVQSYEQYF TGTGCCAGCAGCTCCCTATCCATTCTAGCGGGAGCGGTGCAATCCTACGAGCAGTACTTC NA TRBJ2-7 TRBD2 20 TRBV7-6
CASSDWTTWETQYF TGTGCCAGCAGTGACTGGACTACCTGGGAGACCCAGTACTTC NA TRBJ2-5 NA 14 TRBV2
CASRPAFNEKLFF TGTGCCAGCAGACCCGCGTTTAATGAAAAACTGTTTTTT NA TRBJ1-4 NA 13 TRBV27
CASSQYRRDTQYF TGTGCCAGCAGCCAATACCGGCGGGATACGCAGTATTTT NA TRBJ2-3 NA 13 TRBV14
CASSEYSEQFF TGTGCCAGCAGTGAATACTCCGAGCAGTTCTTC NA TRBJ2-1 NA 11 TRBV25-1
CASSVLTGGGKAFF TGTGCCAGCAGTGTCTTAACAGGGGGGGGCAAAGCTTTCTTT NA TRBJ1-1 TRBD1 14 TRBV6-1
CASSATGRGSYGYTF TGTGCCAGCAGCGCGACAGGGAGGGGTAGCTATGGCTACACCTTC NA TRBJ1-2 TRBD1 15 TRBV7-4
CASSEQGTGREQYF TGTGCCAGCAGTGAACAGGGGACAGGCCGCGAGCAGTACTTC NA TRBJ2-7 TRBD1 14 TRBV6-1
CASSVGEGTGFYGYTF TGTGCCAGCAGCGTAGGGGAGGGGACAGGGTTTTATGGCTACACCTTC NA TRBJ1-2 TRBD1 16 TRBV9
CASSLKVTEAFF TGTGCCAGCAGTTTAAAGGTGACTGAAGCTTTCTTT NA TRBJ1-1 NA 12 TRBV28
CASSLATGVTEAFF TGTGCCAGCAGCTTAGCGACAGGGGTAACTGAAGCTTTCTTT NA TRBJ1-1 TRBD1 14 TRBV7-9
CASSPGVTGELFF TGTGCCAGCAGCCCAGGGGTCACCGGGGAGCTGTTTTTT NA TRBJ2-2 NA 13 TRBV27
CASSPGHYYEQYF TGTGCCAGTAGTCCAGGACACTACTACGAGCAGTACTTC NA TRBJ2-7 NA 13 TRBV19
CASSHRTSGAQETQYF TGTGCCAGCAGCCATCGGACTAGCGGGGCTCAAGAGACCCAGTACTTC NA TRBJ2-5 TRBD2 16 TRBV13
CASRLLQGGGTEAFF TGCGCCAGCAGATTGTTACAGGGAGGAGGGACTGAAGCTTTCTTT NA TRBJ1-1 NA 15 TRBV10-1
CASTSGYNEQFF TGTGCCAGCACTAGTGGGTACAATGAGCAGTTCTTC NA TRBJ2-1 NA 12 TRBV2
CASSFSGSSGANVLTF TGTGCCAGCAGTTTCAGTGGCAGCTCTGGGGCCAACGTCCTGACTTTC NA TRBJ2-6 NA 16 TRBV2
CASSYTGEEETQYF TGTGCCAGCAGTTATACGGGGGAAGAAGAGACCCAGTACTTC NA TRBJ2-5 NA 14 TRBV6-5
CASSPRTGLNTEAFF TGTGCCAGCAGCCCCCGGACGGGGTTGAACACTGAAGCTTTCTTT NA TRBJ1-1 NA 15 TRBV7-6
CASSYHTGSIYEQYF TGTGCCAGCAGTTACCACACAGGGTCTATCTACGAGCAGTACTTC NA TRBJ2-7 NA 15 TRBV6-5
CASSEYVWDFTEAFF TGTGCCAGCAGTGAATATGTATGGGATTTCACTGAAGCTTTCTTT NA TRBJ1-1 NA 15 TRBV6-1
CASSQGLAIDEQFF TGCGCCAGCAGCCAAGGTCTGGCGATCGATGAGCAGTTCTTC NA TRBJ2-1 NA 14 TRBV4-3
CASTELWGRQPQHF TGTGCCAGTACCGAACTTTGGGGAAGGCAGCCCCAGCATTTT NA TRBJ1-5 NA 14 TRBV19
CAISEGGGPYNEQFF TGTGCCATCAGTGAGGGCGGGGGCCCCTACAATGAGCAGTTCTTC NA TRBJ2-1 NA 15 TRBV10-3
CASSLSVGGGETQYF TGTGCCAGCAGCTTGAGTGTTGGGGGGGGAGAGACCCAGTACTTC NA TRBJ2-5 TRBD2 15 TRBV5-4
CASSSLSPEQFF TGTGCCAGCAGCTCCCTCTCTCCCGAGCAGTTCTTC NA TRBJ2-1 NA 12 TRBV11-2
CASSVDGSSDIQYF TGTGCCAGCAGCGTAGATGGTAGTTCGGACATTCAGTACTTC NA TRBJ2-4 NA 14 TRBV9
CASSLIRGVSSYNEQFF TGTGCCAGCTCACTAATTAGAGGTGTGAGCTCCTACAATGAGCAGTTCTTC NA TRBJ2-1 NA 17 TRBV18
CASSNGRELNEKLFF TGTGCCAGCAGCAACGGACGAGAACTTAATGAAAAACTGTTTTTT NA TRBJ1-4 NA 15 TRBV7-6
CASSAGQVTYSF TGTGCCAGCAGCGCGGGACAGGTAACCTACTCCTTC NA TRBJ1-2 TRBD1 12 TRBV9
CALTTSGDEETQYF TGTGCCTTGACAACTAGCGGTGACGAAGAGACCCAGTACTTC NA TRBJ2-5 TRBD2 14 TRBV30
CASSPRDYPQHF TGTGCCAGCAGCCCCAGGGATTATCCCCAGCATTTT NA TRBJ1-5 NA 12 TRBV11-3
CASSQETGNYGYTF TGCGCCAGCAGCCAAGAGACAGGGAACTATGGCTACACCTTC NA TRBJ1-2 TRBD1 14 TRBV4-1
CASSLVAGNTEAFF TGTGCCAGCAGTTTAGTTGCCGGGAACACTGAAGCTTTCTTT once TRBJ1-1 NA 14 TRBV27
CASSTGLAGGYEQYF TGTGCCAGCAGCACCGGACTAGCGGGGGGCTACGAGCAGTACTTC NA TRBJ2-7 TRBD2 15 TRBV9
CASSQGPREGSDIQYF TGCGCCAGCAGCCAAGGACCGAGGGAGGGGTCGGACATTCAGTACTTC NA TRBJ2-4 TRBD2 16 TRBV4-3
CASSFPHGGLTEAFF TGTGCCAGCAGCTTCCCGCACGGGGGCTTGACTGAAGCTTTCTTT NA TRBJ1-1 NA 15 TRBV13
CASSFGTSGAQYF TGTGCCAGCAGCTTCGGGACTAGCGGGGCACAGTACTTC once TRBJ2-7 TRBD2 13 TRBV11-2
CASSLGTGLYNEQFF TGTGCCAGCAGTCTGGGGACAGGCCTATACAATGAGCAGTTCTTC NA TRBJ2-1 TRBD1 15 TRBV27
CASSTSPGTGLHGELFF TGTGCCAGCAGTACTAGTCCCGGGACAGGGTTACACGGGGAGCTGTTTTTT NA TRBJ2-2 TRBD1 17 TRBV27
CASSPTGIGNTIYF TGTGCCAGCAGTCCGACAGGAATTGGAAACACCATATATTTT NA TRBJ1-3 NA 14 TRBV6-1
CASSLGGVFNEQYF TGTGCCAGCAGTTTAGGGGGGGTGTTCAACGAGCAGTACTTC NA TRBJ2-7 TRBD2 14 TRBV27
CASSNRGYNEAFF TGCGCCAGCAGCAACAGGGGGTATAATGAAGCTTTCTTT NA TRBJ1-1 TRBD1 13 TRBV4-1
CASSIKGGSGANVLTF TGTGCCAGCAGTATCAAGGGGGGTTCTGGGGCCAACGTCCTGACTTTC NA TRBJ2-6 NA 16 TRBV7-6
CASSSQGLEQYF TGTGCCAGCAGCTCACAGGGGTTAGAGCAGTACTTC NA TRBJ2-7 TRBD1 12 TRBV7-9
CASSHRAPNTEAFF TGTGCCAGCAGTCACAGGGCTCCGAACACTGAAGCTTTCTTT once TRBJ1-1 NA 14 TRBV27
CASSESWNGQENTEAFF TGTGCCAGCAGTGAAAGTTGGAACGGCCAGGAGAACACTGAAGCTTTCTTT NA TRBJ1-1 NA 17 TRBV25-1
CASSQDLSEGEETQYF TGCGCCAGCAGCCAAGATCTGTCGGAAGGTGAGGAGACCCAGTACTTC NA TRBJ2-5 NA 16 TRBV4-3
CASSPPGNTGELFF TGTGCCAGCAGTCCCCCCGGGAACACCGGGGAGCTGTTTTTT NA TRBJ2-2 NA 14 TRBV7-9
CAWGAGREQYF TGTGCCTGGGGGGCAGGAAGAGAGCAGTACTTC NA TRBJ2-7 NA 11 TRBV30
CASSSVGGGDEKLFF TGTGCCAGCAGCTCGGTGGGGGGCGGTGATGAAAAACTGTTTTTT NA TRBJ1-4 NA 15 TRBV13
CASSIVTSPNTGELFF TGTGCCAGTAGTATAGTGACTTCTCCGAACACCGGGGAGCTGTTTTTT NA TRBJ2-2 NA 16 TRBV19
CASNGQIAANTGELFF TGTGCCAGTAACGGGCAGATCGCCGCGAACACCGGGGAGCTGTTTTTT NA TRBJ2-2 NA 16 TRBV27
CASSPGLVYNEQFF TGTGCCAGCAGTCCGGGACTCGTCTACAATGAGCAGTTCTTC NA TRBJ2-1 NA 14 TRBV27
CASSSTGRGIYNEQFF TGTGCCAGCAGCTCCACGGGACGCGGGATTTACAATGAGCAGTTCTTC NA TRBJ2-1 NA 16 TRBV7-2
CASSQSSHYGYTF TGTGCCAGCAGCCAATCCAGTCACTATGGCTACACCTTC NA TRBJ1-2 NA 13 TRBV16
CATSRTDYYMNTEAFF TGTGCCACCAGCAGGACAGATTATTACATGAACACTGAAGCTTTCTTT NA TRBJ1-1 NA 16 TRBV15
CASSASDSHSDTQYF TGTGCCAGTAGCGCTTCGGACTCCCATTCAGATACGCAGTATTTT few TRBJ2-3 NA 15 TRBV19
CATSRWGQGGVGDQPQHF TGTGCCACCAGCAGATGGGGACAGGGGGGTGTGGGCGATCAGCCCCAGCATTTT NA TRBJ1-5 TRBD1 18 TRBV15